A single sample is the source of the 21 T cell receptor beta chains below, sequenced in a study of beta chain features in type 1 diabetes. Investigators reverse transcribed all isolated RNA, so they sequenced expressed TCRB transcripts. The method was immunoSEQ multiplex PCR; TCRdb's version includes in-frame clones alone and lacks a portion of them. The sample shows 900,000 or so clones, roughly 17% of them seen only once. The specimen sequenced was naive CD4+ T cells from blood. The receptors derive from a woman aged 18 to 35 in good health.

Only a few counts were recorded for this clone. This chain uses TRBV28 with TRBJ2-7, with no clear D. The CDR3 is 12 amino acids. CDR1 and CDR2 from the germline V gene are MDHEN and SYDVKM. Trimming removed 4 bases from V and 9 bases from J, with 13 bases in between. This CDR3 reads CASSSSHPWQYF. In DNA form, the CDR3 reads TGTGCCAGCAGTTCCTCTCATCCATGGCAGTACTTC. The full variable domain, in which reference TRBV28 and TRBJ2-7 provide the parts outside the CDR3, is DVKVTQSSRYLVKRTGEKVFLECVQDMDHENMFWYRQDPGLGLRLIYFSYDVKMKEKGDIPEGYSVSREKKERFSLILESASTNQTSMYLCASSSSHPWQYFGPGTRLTVT.

A few counts support this clone. The V gene is TRBV10-3, the J gene TRBJ2-1, with 7 bases identical to TRBD2. J lost 0 bases, V lost 5 bases, and 4 bases had no gene match. The CDR3 loop spans 15 amino acids. Germline loops: CDR1 ENHRY, CDR2 SYGVKD. In DNA form, the CDR3 reads TGTGCCATCAGTACGAGGACTAGCTCCTACAATGAGCAGTTCTTC. It translates to CAISTRTSSYNEQFF.

This chain connects TRBV9 to TRBJ2-3; no firm D call. V lost 0 bases, J lost 0 bases, and 8 bases lay in between. The CDR3 length is 15 residues. Germline-derived CDR1 and CDR2 are SGDLS and YYNGEE. CDR3 DNA sequence: TGTGCCAGCAGCGTAGCCCCCGGGAGCACAGATACGCAGTATTTT. Its protein product is CASSVAPGSTDTQYF.

In this sample, this clone turned up a few times. The CDR3 DNA is TGTGCCAGTAGTATAGGCGGGACTTTCTATGAGCAGTTCTTC. This encodes CASSIGGTFYEQFF. The J gene is TRBJ2-1, the V gene TRBV19; maybe TRBD2 (6 bases). Per germline, CDR1 LNHDA and CDR2 SQIVND (reference sequence). This CDR3 spans 14 amino acids. Trimming shortened V by 1 base and J by 8 bases, and 12 bases separated the two germline ends. Full variable domain (missing parts from reference TRBV19 and TRBJ2-1): DGGITQSPKYLFRKEGQNVTLSCEQNLNHDAMYWYRQDPGQGLRLIYYSQIVNDFQKGDIAEGYSVSREKKESFPLTVTSAQKNPTAFYLCASSIGGTFYEQFFGPGTRLTVL.

This clone came up a few times. At the DNA level, this CDR3 is encoded by other sequences in the same sample as well. The chain employs TRBV27 and TRBJ2-2, with a weak D call TRBD2 (5 bases). V lost 3 bases to trimming and J lost 4 bases, with 6 bases between them. CDR3 length: 13 amino acids. Germline V lookup: CDR1 MNHEY, CDR2 SMNVEV (reference sequence). CDR3 sequence (DNA): TGTGCCAGCAGTTTGCGGGCCACCGGGGAGCTGTTTTTT. Its protein product is CASSLRATGELFF.

The chain is built from TRBV6-6 and TRBJ1-5, with D hard to call. CDR1 is MNHNY and CDR2 is SVGAGI in the germline V gene (reference sequence). CDR3 length: 14 residues. Trimming removed 7 bases from V and 2 bases from J, with 12 bases in between. The CDR3 region has the DNA TGTGCCAGCAACGTGCTGACCCGCAATCAGCCCCAGCATTTT. This codes for CASNVLTRNQPQHF.

The sample holds many counts of this clone. The V gene is TRBV13, the J gene TRBJ1-4; no reliable D call. Between the trimmed V and J ends, which lost 2 bases and 10 bases, there was a span of 14 bases. CDR1 is PRHDT, CDR2 FYEKMQ, per germline (reference sequence). The CDR3 totals 14 residues. As DNA, the CDR3 is TGTGCCAGCAGCTTAAGGCAGACGACTGGAAAACTGTTTTTT. Amino acid sequence: CASSLRQTTGKLFF.

The chain links TRBV4-1 to TRBJ2-3; D is unclear. The ends were cut back, 0 bases at V and 4 bases at J, with 2 bases in the middle. Germline-derived CDR1 and CDR2 are MGHRA and YSYEKL. The CDR3 is made up of 12 amino acids. Written as DNA, the CDR3 is TGCGCCAGCAGCCAAGATTCAGATACGCAGTATTTT. It codes for CASSQDSDTQYF.

This CDR3 is CASSETSGTPYNEQFF. Here the CDR3 DNA reads TGTGCCAGCAGCGAGACTAGCGGGACCCCGTACAATGAGCAGTTCTTC. This chain uses TRBV9 with TRBJ2-1; 11 positions match TRBD2. The length of the CDR3 is 16 residues. Germline trimming cut 3 bases from V and 4 bases from J; bases unmatched to any gene: 6. In germline, CDR1 is SGDLS, CDR2 YYNGEE. The full variable domain, with the rest looked up from reference TRBV9 and TRBJ2-1, is DSGVTQTPKHLITATGQRVTLRCSPRSGDLSVYWYQQSLDQGLQFLIQYYNGEERAKGNILERFSAQQFPDLHSELNLSSLELGDSALYFCASSETSGTPYNEQFFGPGTRLTVL.

This clone was observed a few times. The genes are TRBV18 and TRBJ2-6; D is uncertain. The CDR3 runs 20 residues. Germline V gene sequence: CDR1 KGHSH, CDR2 LQKENI. Trimming left V 2 bases short and J 0 bases short, with 20 bases between. The DNA for the CDR3 is TGTGCCAGCTCACCAAGTCCTTCAACGGCCCTGATCTCTGGGGCCAACGTCCTGACTTTC. Amino acid sequence: CASSPSPSTALISGANVLTF.

Comment on this clone: The same CDR3 arises from other DNA sequences in this sample as well. This chain uses TRBV4-3 with TRBJ1-3; unclear D gene. Germline V lookup: CDR1 LGHNA, CDR2 YSLEER. The V and J ends lost 0 bases and 4 bases respectively, with 4 bases between them. The CDR3 runs to 13 residues. This CDR3 is CASSQETGNTIYF. DNA for the CDR3: TGCGCCAGCAGCCAAGAGACCGGAAACACCATATATTTT.

This clone was counted a few times. This rearrangement joins TRBV7-9 to TRBJ2-1; a weak D match, TRBD2 (6 bases). From germline, CDR1 is SEHNR and CDR2 FQNEAQ (reference sequence). Trimming removed 4 bases from V and 8 bases from J, with 15 bases in between. CDR3 length equals 14 residues. The CDR3 DNA is TGTGCCAGCAGCTCGGGACTCTCGGCGGATGAGCAGTTCTTC. This gives the protein CASSSGLSADEQFF.

In DNA form, the CDR3 reads TGTGCCAGCAGCTGGAAGGGACTTAGCGAGCAGTACTTC. It is translated as CASSWKGLSEQYF. V and J are TRBV7-2 and TRBJ2-7, with TRBD2 as a possible D gene (6 bases). The germline V gene encodes CDR1 SGHTA and CDR2 FQGNSA. The CDR3 runs 13 residues. V dropped 4 bases and J dropped 6 bases, with 13 bases sitting between them.

This clone has only a few counts. The chain carries TRBV2 and TRBJ2-1; 7 bases fit TRBD2. This CDR3 is 14 amino acids long. CDR1 and CDR2 from the germline V gene are SNHLY and FYNNEI. V shed 3 bases and J 2 bases; nucleotides not matched to a gene: 1. CDR3 residues: CASSEAGAYNEQFF. The CDR3 DNA is TGTGCCAGCAGTGAGGCGGGAGCCTACAATGAGCAGTTCTTC. The complete variable domain, with remaining parts taken from reference TRBV2 and TRBJ2-1, reads EPEVTQTPSHQVTQMGQEVILRCVPISNHLYFYWYRQILGQKVEFLVSFYNNEISEKSEIFDDQFSVERPDGSNFTLKIRSTKLEDSAMYFCASSEAGAYNEQFFGPGTRLTVL.

This chain joins TRBV28 and TRBJ2-2; 7 nucleotides line up with TRBD1. The germline gives CDR1 MDHEN, CDR2 SYDVKM. The CDR3 loop spans 17 amino acids. Trimming cost V 5 bases and J 4 bases; bases outside gene matches: 13. The CDR3 here is CASSRQTGLLFTGELFF. DNA of the CDR3: TGTGCCAGCAGTCGCCAGACAGGGCTCCTCTTCACCGGGGAGCTGTTTTTT. Supplemented by reference TRBV28 and TRBJ2-2, the full variable domain reads DVKVTQSSRYLVKRTGEKVFLECVQDMDHENMFWYRQDPGLGLRLIYFSYDVKMKEKGDIPEGYSVSREKKERFSLILESASTNQTSMYLCASSRQTGLLFTGELFFGEGSRLTVL.

The CDR3 spells CASSPGTYEQYF. The CDR3 bases are TGTGCCAGCTCACCCGGAACCTACGAGCAGTACTTC. The chain uses TRBV18 and TRBJ2-5; D is unresolved. The DNA end lines up better with TRBJ2-7; the J call may be wrong. Germline CDR1 and CDR2: KGHSH and LQKENI. The CDR3 sequence is 12 residues long.

This clone occurred a few times. The rearrangement joins TRBV7-2 to TRBJ1-2; D possibly corresponds to TRBD1 (6 bases). V was clipped by 4 bases and J by 3 bases, with 18 bases between them. The CDR3 is 16 residues long. CDR1 and CDR2 from the germline V gene are SGHTA and FQGNSA. The CDR3 here is CASSWKSVQGYYGYTF. CDR3 sequence (DNA): TGTGCCAGCAGCTGGAAGTCCGTACAGGGCTACTATGGCTACACCTTC.

There are a few counts of this clone. The V and J genes are TRBV7-3 and TRBJ2-7; TRBD2 aligns across 8 bases. Losses at the gene ends were 5 bases for V and 0 bases for J; bases not matched to a gene: 6. The CDR3 sequence is 15 residues long. The germline V gene encodes CDR1 SGHTA and CDR2 FQGTGA. CDR3 amino acids: CASSRAAGGSYEQYF. DNA for the CDR3: TGTGCCAGCAGCCGGGCGGCGGGAGGCTCCTACGAGCAGTACTTC.

The V gene is TRBV11-2, the J gene TRBJ1-5; no clear D gene. Trimming pared 9 bases from V and 1 base from J, leaving 7 bases between. Germline V gene data show CDR1 as SGHAT and CDR2 as FQNNGV. This CDR3 spans 12 amino acids. The CDR3 loop reads CARDSSNQPQHF. CDR3 in DNA: TGTGCCAGGGATTCGAGCAATCAGCCCCAGCATTTT. Filled out from reference TRBV11-2 and TRBJ1-5, the complete variable domain reads EAGVAQSPRYKIIEKRQSVAFWCNPISGHATLYWYQQILGQGPKLLIQFQNNGVVDDSQLPKDRFSAERLKGVDSTLKIQPAKLEDSAVYLCARDSSNQPQHFGDGTRLSIL.

This clone was counted a few times. The chain combines TRBV9 with TRBJ2-3, with a weak D call TRBD2 (5 bases). The germline V and J ends were trimmed by 3 bases and 4 bases, with 15 bases remaining between them. Germline values: CDR1 SGDLS, CDR2 YYNGEE. This CDR3 is 15 amino acids long. As DNA, the CDR3 is TGTGCCAGCAGCGGTGCACTAGTATCGGCAGATACGCAGTATTTT. This gives the protein CASSGALVSADTQYF.

The chain links TRBV2 to TRBJ2-5, with 9 bases aligning to TRBD2. Trimming took 5 bases from V and 5 from J; bases not matched to a gene: 9. Germline lookup yields CDR1 SNHLY and CDR2 FYNNEI. The CDR3 spans 15 residues. The CDR3 loop is CASSRLAEEYETQYF. In nucleotides, the CDR3 is TGTGCCAGCAGTAGACTAGCGGAAGAATACGAGACCCAGTACTTC.